This T cell receptor (beta chain) was recorded in a study of T-cell memory formation after mild COVID-19. About the study: Most TCR clusters belonged to a single donor. Notes on the study in general: Contracting CD4+ clones lay largely in CM and EM, with CD8+ ones residing in EMRA. Confirmation of SARS-CoV-2 specificity was lacking for second-wave clones peaking day 37. Detection of some responders pre-infection suggested pre-existing cross-reactive memory T cells participated.

This CDR3 has 17 amino acids. Trimming took 5 bases from V and 3 from J; bases not matched to a gene: 11. Germline-derived CDR1 and CDR2 are SGHVS and FNYEAQ. TCRdb ran MiXCR on the 5' RACE reads and lists one entry per CDR3 protein. Seen here are 400,000 to 500,000 distinct CDR3 sequences, roughly 18% observed once, and the top ten hold 20% to 25%. On this clonotype itself: The antigen remains undetermined.

The chain combines TRBV7-6 with TRBJ1-5, with 9 bases matching TRBD1. This clonotype was obtained from a man younger than 35 who had mild COVID-19 (a few samples of this study predate the infection). Cell type and time point are not known. Input material: PBMCs or a T cell subset sorted from them (not recorded which). The CDR3 reads CASSPRQGGWVNQPQHF. CDR3 in DNA: TGTGCCAGCAGCCCCCGACAGGGGGGTTGGGTCAATCAGCCCCAGCATTTT.